A single sample is the source of the 9 T cell receptor beta chains below, sequenced in a study of CD8+CD57+ T cells in acquired aplastic anemia. Researchers used genomic DNA as the template to profile TCR beta VDJ and CDR3. Each CDR3 protein gets one entry after TCRdb re-called the reads with MiXCR. The sample has fewer than 85,000 distinct CDR3 sequences, less than 85% seen once. CD8+CD57+ cell expansion, shown by flow cytometry, had occurred in the patients selected for sequencing. Sequencing was done on a sample of sorted CD4+, CD8+, or CD8+CD57+ T cells (not recorded which) from PBMCs. The receptors derive from a human donor with aplastic anemia.

This chain uses TRBV10-2 with TRBJ2-5, with D hard to call. The CDR3 consists of 13 residues. From germline, CDR1 is WSHSY and CDR2 SAAADI. Trimming pared 3 bases from V and 2 bases from J, leaving 7 bases between. The CDR3 DNA reads as TGCGCCAGCAGTGATTGGAGACAAGAGACCCAGTACTTC. Its translation: CASSDWRQETQYF.

This chain connects TRBV24-1 to TRBJ1-2; 8 nucleotides line up with TRBD1. Germline V gene sequence: CDR1 KGHDR, CDR2 SFDVKD. V trimming: 7 bases; J trimming: 7 bases; junction bases outside the gene matches: 7. This CDR3 is built from 13 residues. CDR3 bases: TGTGCCACCAGCGAAGGACAGGGAACTGGCTACACCTTC. Encoded protein: CATSEGQGTGYTF.

This clonotype was observed a handful of times. The chain couples TRBV28 to TRBJ2-2, with D perhaps matching TRBD2 (5 bases). The V and J ends lost 7 bases and 5 bases respectively, with 14 bases between them. The CDR3 contains 14 residues. Germline values: CDR1 MDHEN, CDR2 SYDVKM. The CDR3 coding sequence is TGTGCCAGCATCAGTCGAGGGAGAACCGGGGAGCTGTTTTTT. Its protein product is CASISRGRTGELFF.

V and J are TRBV10-3 and TRBJ2-3, with D perhaps matching TRBD2 (7 bases). The CDR3 totals 14 residues. From germline, CDR1 is ENHRY and CDR2 SYGVKD. Trimming pared 6 bases from V and 4 bases from J, leaving 14 bases between. CDR3 loop: CAIRGGRDADTQYF. The CDR3, as DNA: TGTGCCATCAGGGGGGGGCGGGATGCAGATACGCAGTATTTT.

The V call is TRBV24-1, the J call TRBJ1-2; D is ambiguous. With 1 base removed from V and 5 bases from J, the gap between germline ends came to 4 bases. CDR1 KGHDR and CDR2 SFDVKD come from the germline V gene. This CDR3 spans 12 amino acids. The CDR3 DNA sequence: TGTGCCACCAGTGATTTACGGTATGGCTACACCTTC. It is translated as CATSDLRYGYTF.

The CDR3 region has the DNA TGTGCCAGCAGCCCACAGGGGGCACAGAGCCATTCACCCCTCCACTTT. Protein: CASSPQGAQSHSPLHF. The chain couples TRBV11-2 to TRBJ1-6; 9 positions match TRBD1. CDR3 length equals 16 residues. V trimming: 5 bases; J trimming: 8 bases; junction bases outside the gene matches: 10. Germline V lookup: CDR1 SGHAT, CDR2 FQNNGV. The full variable domain, with the rest looked up from reference TRBV11-2 and TRBJ1-6, is EAGVAQSPRYKIIEKRQSVAFWCNPISGHATLYWYQQILGQGPKLLIQFQNNGVVDDSQLPKDRFSAERLKGVDSTLKIQPAKLEDSAVYLCASSPQGAQSHSPLHFGNGTRLTVT.

The chain combines TRBV2 with TRBJ1-6, with TRBD1 matching 8 bases. CDR3 length: 14 residues. CDR1 and CDR2 from the germline V gene are SNHLY and FYNNEI. V shed 6 bases, J shed 9 bases, and the junction held 7 bases outside the gene matches. CDR3 coding DNA: TGTGCCAGCAGGACGGACAGGGATAGTTCACCCCTCCACTTT. This codes for CASRTDRDSSPLHF.

The rearrangement uses TRBV5-1 and TRBJ2-3; no clear D gene. Germline V CDR1 and CDR2: SGHRS, YFSETQ. V was shortened by 0 bases and J by 2 bases, with 4 bases between the two germline ends. This CDR3 spans 13 amino acids. The CDR3, as DNA: TGCGCCAGCAGCTTGGAGGCCACAGATACGCAGTATTTT. This encodes CASSLEATDTQYF.

The V call is TRBV9, the J call TRBJ2-3, with a weak D call TRBD2 (6 bases). Trimming removed 0 bases at V and 4 bases at J, with 12 bases between. This CDR3 comprises 15 residues. The germline V gene has CDR1 SGDLS and CDR2 YYNGEE. The CDR3 is CASSVAVGGPDTQYF. CDR3 coding DNA: TGTGCCAGCAGCGTAGCGGTCGGGGGTCCAGATACGCAGTATTTT.